The T cell receptor (beta chain) described here comes from a study of T cells after yellow fever vaccination. This clonotype was seen ten or more times. Its specificity is unknown. The CDR3 extends over 14 amino acids. Germline-derived CDR1 and CDR2 are LGHNA and YSLEER. Trimming pared 0 bases from V and 7 bases from J, leaving 9 bases between. TCR cDNA, made by 5'RACE template switching, carried an added universal primer site and UMIs. TCRdb itself ran the 5' RACE reads through MiXCR, one entry per CDR3 protein. The sample contains roughly 400,000 distinct CDR3 sequences, 18% of which appear only once. Findings and caveats of the study: In post-booster samples, most primary-vaccination clones reappeared (about 96% CD4, 88% CD8).

The gene calls are TRBV4-3 and TRBJ1-4, with D uncertain. This receptor was taken from a man aged 18 to 29 who received the YFV17D yellow fever vaccine. The specimen comprised PBMCs, sampled before the yellow fever booster vaccination. The CDR3 DNA follows: TGCGCCAGCAGCCAAGACACCCGGGTTGAAAAACTGTTTTTT. This encodes CASSQDTRVEKLFF.